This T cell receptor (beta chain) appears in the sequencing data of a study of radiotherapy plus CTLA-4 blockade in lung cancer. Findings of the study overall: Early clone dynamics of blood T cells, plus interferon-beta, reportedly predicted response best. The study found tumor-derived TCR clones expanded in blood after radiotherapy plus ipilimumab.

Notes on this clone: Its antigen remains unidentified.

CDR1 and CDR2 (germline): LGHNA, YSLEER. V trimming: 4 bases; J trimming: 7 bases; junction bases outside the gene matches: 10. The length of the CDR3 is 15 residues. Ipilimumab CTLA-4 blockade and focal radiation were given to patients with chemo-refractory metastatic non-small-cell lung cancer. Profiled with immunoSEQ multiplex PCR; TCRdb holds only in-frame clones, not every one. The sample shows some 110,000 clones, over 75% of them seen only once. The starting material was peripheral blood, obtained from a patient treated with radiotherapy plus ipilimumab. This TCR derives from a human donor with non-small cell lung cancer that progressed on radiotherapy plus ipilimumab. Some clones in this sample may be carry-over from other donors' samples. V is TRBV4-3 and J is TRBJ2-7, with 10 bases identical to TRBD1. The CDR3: CASSPGQGVWEEQYF. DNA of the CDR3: TGCGCCAGCAGCCCAGGACAGGGGGTTTGGGAGGAGCAGTACTTC.